Below, 32 T cell receptor beta chains from the same sample are listed, as sequenced in a study of T cells in Graves' hyperthyroidism and ophthalmopathy. Regions amplified from RNA transcripts were the TCR beta CDR3 regions. The HTBI set primed first-round TCR CDR3 RT-PCR. Via MiXCR, TCRdb re-called the multiplex PCR reads, giving one row per CDR3 protein. The sample holds approximately 430,000 distinct CDR3 sequences, around a sixth seen once. Sequencing input: blood. The source is a young woman with Graves' hyperthyroidism.

This clonotype has only a few counts. The rearrangement links TRBV5-5 to TRBJ2-5, with TRBD1 matching over 7 bases. The CDR3 has 14 amino acids. Looked up from germline, CDR1 is SGHKS and CDR2 is YYEKEE (reference sequence). With 2 bases clipped from V and 6 bases from J, the junction kept 7 bases outside the gene matches. The CDR3 bases are TGTGCCAGCAGCTTACAGGGGACCGGGCAGACCCAGTACTTC. It specifies CASSLQGTGQTQYF.

The genes are TRBV30 and TRBJ1-5; perhaps TRBD1 as D (6 bases). The CDR3 totals 14 residues. The V end lost 5 bases, the J end lost 6 bases, and 17 bases lay between the germline ends. The germline V gene encodes CDR1 GTSNPN and CDR2 SVGIG (reference sequence). The CDR3 spells CAWSGTISSQPQHF. The DNA of the CDR3 is TGTGCCTGGTCCGGGACAATATCGAGTCAGCCCCAGCATTTT.

As for this clonotype: Just one base apart from a much larger clone, this may be a read error. J is TRBJ2-2 and V is TRBV2, with D perhaps TRBD1 or TRBD2 (6 bases each). The CDR3 extends over 13 amino acids. The germline CDR1 and CDR2 sequences are SNHLY and FYNNEI. CDR3 DNA: TGTGCCAGCAGGCCGGGGGACACCGGGGGGCTGTTTTTT. Translating gives CASRPGDTGGLFF.

This clonotype has at least ten counts. This CDR3 is CSARGGEVRTEAFF. The CDR3 nucleotides are TGCAGTGCTAGAGGGGGGGAGGTCAGGACTGAAGCTTTCTTT. This chain joins TRBV20-1 and TRBJ1-1; maybe TRBD1 (5 bases). CDR1 DFQATT and CDR2 SNEGSKA come from the germline V gene (reference sequence). This CDR3 is 14 amino acids long. V lost 1 base, J lost 5 bases, and 14 bases lay in between.

This clonotype was recorded many times. The rearrangement uses TRBV29-1 and TRBJ1-1; possible D gene TRBD1, 5 bases. The CDR3 extends over 13 amino acids. V gave up 4 bases and J gave up 1 base, with 10 bases separating them. Germline V gives CDR1 SQVTM, CDR2 ANQGSEA. CDR3 nucleotide sequence: TGCAGCGTTGGTAGGACACCGAACACTGAAGCTTTCTTT. Protein: CSVGRTPNTEAFF.

There are many counts of this clonotype. The chain couples TRBV30 to TRBJ1-1; 7 bases are shared with TRBD1. V gave up 5 bases and J gave up 10 bases; unmatched junction bases: 10. This CDR3 has 12 residues. Germline CDR1 GTSNPN, CDR2 SVGIG (reference sequence). The CDR3 bases are TGTGCCTGGGAAGGGGGCGGGGTCGGAGCTTTCTTT. Protein product: CAWEGGGVGAFF.

This clonotype was counted at least ten times. The chain combines TRBV28 with TRBJ2-7, with D hard to call. Trimming pared 8 bases from V and 2 bases from J, leaving 13 bases between. The CDR3 loop spans 13 amino acids. CDR1 is MDHEN, CDR2 SYDVKM, per germline. The CDR3 is CASGRQAPYEQYF. The CDR3 DNA follows: TGTGCCAGCGGTCGGCAGGCCCCCTACGAGCAGTACTTC.

The rearrangement uses TRBV20-1 and TRBJ2-3; TRBD2 matches 7 bases. Trimming at V came to 3 bases and at J to 1 base, leaving 4 bases not matched to a gene. This CDR3 has 14 residues. CDR1 and CDR2 from the germline V gene are DFQATT and SNEGSKA (reference sequence). CDR3 region: CSASPGGRTDTQYF. Written as DNA, the CDR3 is TGCAGTGCTAGCCCGGGGGGTCGCACAGATACGCAGTATTTT.

The CDR3 coding sequence is TGTGCCAGCAGCCCGGACCGGGACAGGGCGTTGAACACTGAAGCTTTCTTT. It yields the protein CASSPDRDRALNTEAFF. The chain uses TRBV7-2 and TRBJ1-1; TRBD1 matches 9 bases. The length of the CDR3 is 17 residues. The germline V gene encodes CDR1 SGHTA and CDR2 FQGNSA. V trimming: 5 bases; J trimming: 0 bases; junction bases outside the gene matches: 10.

The chain links TRBV3-1 to TRBJ1-2; TRBD1 might be the D (5 bases). There are 13 residues in the CDR3. Germline V lookup: CDR1 LGHDT, CDR2 YNNKEL (reference sequence). Trimming cost V 6 bases and J 7 bases, with 15 bases left between them. The CDR3 loop reads CASRRTFNVGYTF. DNA for the CDR3: TGTGCCAGCAGGAGGACATTCAATGTTGGCTACACCTTC.

This chain links TRBV3-1 with TRBJ1-2; weak D call: TRBD1 (6 bases). V lost 4 bases and J lost 7, with 13 bases in between. Looked up from germline, CDR1 is LGHDT and CDR2 is YNNKEL (reference sequence). The CDR3 is 13 amino acids. DNA of the CDR3: TGTGCCAGCAGCCTCGAGAGCAGGGGTGGCTACACCTTC. As protein: CASSLESRGGYTF.

This clonotype has ten or more counts. This chain uses TRBV7-8 with TRBJ2-5, with TRBD1 matching over 8 bases. The CDR3 length is 13 residues. V gave up 5 bases and J gave up 4 bases; unmatched junction bases: 3. Germline V gene sequence: CDR1 SGHVS, CDR2 FQNEAQ. The CDR3 reads CASSRDRRETQYF. The DNA for the CDR3 is TGTGCCAGCAGCCGGGACAGGCGAGAGACCCAGTACTTC. The variable domain in full, completed from reference TRBV7-8 and TRBJ2-5, reads GAGVSQSPRYKVAKRGQDVALRCDPISGHVSLFWYQQALGQGPEFLTYFQNEAQLDKSGLPSDRFFAERPEGSVSTLKIQRTQQEDSAVYLCASSRDRRETQYFGPGTRLLVL.

The genes are TRBV10-3 and TRBJ1-6; D not resolved. Trimming left V 0 bases short and J 8 bases short, with 11 bases between. Per the germline V gene, CDR1 is ENHRY and CDR2 is SYGVKD. The CDR3 runs 15 residues. DNA of the CDR3: TGTGCCATCAGTGAGTCAGAGGTTATACATTCACCCCTCCACTTT. Translation gives CAISESEVIHSPLHF.

This clonotype was seen repeatedly, ten times or more. This chain links TRBV5-4 with TRBJ2-5; D uncertain. The V and J ends lost 4 bases and 5 bases respectively, with 12 bases between them. Germline loops: CDR1 SGHNT, CDR2 YYREEE (reference sequence). CDR3 length: 13 amino acids. The CDR3 sequence: CASSRTGGETQYF. The CDR3 bases are TGTGCCAGCAGCCGAACCGGTGGGGAGACCCAGTACTTC.

This chain uses TRBV28 with TRBJ2-3, with D possibly being TRBD1 (5 bases). This CDR3 contains 20 residues. V was clipped by 5 bases and J by 0 bases, with 27 bases between them. The V gene's germline CDR1 is MDHEN and CDR2 SYDVKM. This chain's CDR3 is CASSLSDGTITGTSTDTQYF. The CDR3 nucleotides are TGTGCCAGCAGTCTAAGTGACGGCACGATTACAGGAACCAGCACAGATACGCAGTATTTT.

This clonotype was found many times. The chain couples TRBV20-1 to TRBJ2-1; D unresolved. This CDR3 is built from 17 residues. Germline V gene sequence: CDR1 DFQATT, CDR2 SNEGSKA (reference sequence). V shed 4 bases and J shed 13 bases, with 32 bases lying between them. CDR3 region: CSATAWGSSLSERFQFF. The CDR3 DNA reads as TGCAGTGCTACGGCCTGGGGATCGTCCCTATCTGAGAGGTTTCAGTTCTTC.

This clonotype was observed many times. The chain employs TRBV5-1 and TRBJ2-7, with 8 bases aligning to TRBD2. CDR3 length: 16 amino acids. Germline CDR1 and CDR2: SGHRS and YFSETQ. The V segment lost 0 bases and the J segment 5 bases; nucleotides outside the gene matches: 10. CDR3 nucleotides: TGCGCCAGCAGCTTGGCTCGGCGGGGGGCAGAAGACGAGCAGTACTTC. Translating it yields CASSLARRGAEDEQYF. Full variable domain (remainder filled in from reference TRBV5-1 and TRBJ2-7): KAGVTQTPRYLIKTRGQQVTLSCSPISGHRSVSWYQQTPGQGLQFLFEYFSETQRNKGNFPGRFSGRQFSNSRSEMNVSTLELGDSALYLCASSLARRGAEDEQYFGPGTRLTVT.

V usage is TRBV27 and J usage is TRBJ2-7; 7 nucleotides line up with TRBD1. From germline, CDR1 is MNHEY and CDR2 SMNVEV (reference sequence). CDR3 size: 13 residues. V was pared by 2 bases and J by 4 bases, with 2 bases of the junction left unmatched. CDR3 coding DNA: TGTGCCAGCAGTTTACAGGACAGGTACGAGCAGTACTTC. The encoded protein is CASSLQDRYEQYF.

This clonotype has just a few counts. The rearrangement links TRBV13 to TRBJ2-7; D perhaps matches TRBD1 (6 bases). Germline V CDR1 and CDR2: PRHDT, FYEKMQ (reference sequence). The CDR3 loop spans 15 amino acids. Trimming took off 4 bases at V and 2 bases at J, with 15 bases between the two ends. CDR3: CASSYGTSSAYEQYF. The CDR3, as DNA: TGTGCCAGCAGCTACGGGACATCATCTGCCTACGAGCAGTACTTC.

The J gene is TRBJ1-5, the V gene TRBV28; D not resolved. The CDR3 extends over 17 amino acids. CDR1 and CDR2 (germline): MDHEN, SYDVKM. Trimming pared 4 bases from V and 6 bases from J, leaving 22 bases between. CDR3 coding DNA: TGTGCCAGCAGTTCATCGGCAGTCCCTCATCAAAGTCAGCCCCAGCATTTT. Amino acid sequence: CASSSSAVPHQSQPQHF.

This clonotype has just a few counts. This sequence joins TRBV20-1 and TRBJ1-6; D gene uncertain. The CDR3 extends over 15 amino acids. Between the trimmed V and J ends, which lost 7 bases and 6 bases, there was a span of 19 bases. Germline CDR1 and CDR2: DFQATT and SNEGSKA (reference sequence). Here the CDR3 reads CSVPARGNGNSPLHF. The CDR3 nucleotides are TGCAGTGTTCCCGCCCGAGGTAACGGTAATTCACCCCTCCACTTT.

The chain joins TRBV20-1 to TRBJ1-1; D remains unclear. Germline CDR1 DFQATT, CDR2 SNEGSKA (reference sequence). The CDR3 is 13 residues long. V was trimmed by 3 bases and J by 12 bases, leaving 20 bases between them. The CDR3 is CSASGGSSLVTFF. CDR3 DNA sequence: TGCAGTGCTAGCGGTGGCAGCAGCCTCGTAACTTTCTTT.

The chain recombines TRBV12-3 or TRBV12-4 with TRBJ2-1; D assignment may be TRBD1 or TRBD2 (5 bases each). This CDR3 spans 13 amino acids. Trimming left V 3 bases short and J 7 bases short, with 10 bases between. The CDR3: CASSFLGENEQFF. DNA for the CDR3: TGTGCCAGCAGTTTCTTAGGGGAGAATGAGCAGTTCTTC.

The chain links TRBV4-1 to TRBJ1-6; D possibly corresponds to TRBD1 (5 bases). V was cut by 0 bases and J by 14 bases, with 14 bases left in between. CDR1 is MGHRA, CDR2 YSYEKL, per germline. The CDR3 spans 14 residues. The CDR3 loop reads CASSQDLDTRALHF. CDR3 nucleotides: TGCGCCAGCAGCCAAGATCTAGACACCAGGGCCCTCCACTTT.

This clonotype showed up many times. This chain connects TRBV20-1 to TRBJ2-1, with 9 bases matching TRBD2. CDR3 length: 17 amino acids. V lost 0 bases and J lost 4; bases outside the gene matches: 10. From germline, CDR1 is DFQATT and CDR2 SNEGSKA (reference sequence). The CDR3 nucleotides read TGCAGTGCTAGAGATCCCGGACTAGCGACCCATTACAATGAGCAGTTCTTC. Translation gives CSARDPGLATHYNEQFF.

This clonotype was detected many times. The CDR3, as DNA: TGTGCCAGCAGCCAAGCCCCTTTGTCCTTCATGAACACTGAAGCTTTCTTT. It is translated as CASSQAPLSFMNTEAFF. This chain connects TRBV3-1 to TRBJ1-1; D uncertain. The germline CDR1 and CDR2 sequences are LGHDT and YNNKEL (reference sequence). The CDR3 loop spans 17 amino acids. Trimming left V 1 base short and J 0 bases short, with 15 bases between.

Only a few counts were recorded for this clonotype. The chain couples TRBV5-4 to TRBJ2-7; D unresolved. The germline V and J ends were trimmed by 6 bases and 4 bases, with 8 bases remaining between them. The CDR3 loop spans 11 amino acids. Germline CDR1 SGHNT, CDR2 YYREEE (reference sequence). The CDR3 DNA sequence: TGTGCCAGCACCCCTACGTACGAGCAGTACTTC. As protein: CASTPTYEQYF.

The genes are TRBV20-1 and TRBJ2-7, with 9 bases aligning to TRBD1. V shed 6 bases, J shed 5 bases, and the junction held 23 bases outside the gene matches. The CDR3 spans 18 residues. Germline-derived CDR1 and CDR2 are DFQATT and SNEGSKA (reference sequence). Here the CDR3 reads CSAPKPPGQGLGGDEQYF. CDR3 sequence (DNA): TGCAGTGCACCCAAGCCTCCGGGACAGGGTTTAGGAGGGGACGAGCAGTACTTC.

The CDR3 bases are TGTGCCAGCAGTCATAACGGACAGGGTAGTCTTCAAGAGACCCAGTACTTC. This gives the protein CASSHNGQGSLQETQYF. The V call is TRBV28, the J call TRBJ2-5; 8 bases match TRBD1. Trimming cost V 5 bases and J 2 bases; bases outside gene matches: 13. CDR1 is MDHEN and CDR2 is SYDVKM in the germline V gene. The CDR3 runs to 17 residues. Looking up the rest from reference TRBV28 and TRBJ2-5 gives the full variable domain: DVKVTQSSRYLVKRTGEKVFLECVQDMDHENMFWYRQDPGLGLRLIYFSYDVKMKEKGDIPEGYSVSREKKERFSLILESASTNQTSMYLCASSHNGQGSLQETQYFGPGTRLLVL.

This clonotype was seen many times. J is TRBJ1-5 and V is TRBV20-1, with D possibly matching TRBD1 (6 bases). The germline V gene has CDR1 DFQATT and CDR2 SNEGSKA (reference sequence). With 6 bases removed from V and 2 bases from J, the gap between germline ends came to 17 bases. The CDR3 consists of 15 residues. In DNA, the CDR3 is TGCAGTGCCCCGAGGGGGGGCTCGGGCAATCAGCCCCAGCATTTT. Protein sequence: CSAPRGGSGNQPQHF.

This clonotype appeared many times. The chain carries TRBV3-1 and TRBJ2-1, with 8 bases identical to TRBD1. Germline assignment: CDR1 LGHDT and CDR2 YNNKEL (reference sequence). The CDR3 contains 15 residues. Trimming took 8 bases from V and 10 from J; bases not matched to a gene: 16. CDR3 sequence reads: CASGPGQVKSGEQFF. CDR3 nucleotide sequence: TGTGCCAGCGGTCCGGGACAGGTGAAATCAGGCGAGCAGTTCTTC.

This clonotype showed up many times. This chain links TRBV6-1 with TRBJ2-2; D unresolved. The CDR3 is made up of 15 amino acids. With 7 bases removed from V and 1 base from J, the gap between germline ends came to 13 bases. Germline CDR1 MNHNS, CDR2 SASEGT. The CDR3 sequence: CASTRRRVNTGELFF. DNA of the CDR3: TGTGCCAGCACCCGAAGACGGGTGAACACCGGGGAGCTGTTTTTT.